The 24 T cell receptor beta chains presented below share a single source sample, sequenced in a study of blood T cell repertoires in COVID-19. Generated by immunoSEQ multiplex PCR, the TCRdb table keeps only in-frame clones and is missing some. The sample lists approximately 250,000 clones, about 83% occurring once. Sequenced material: peripheral blood. The source is a woman aged 45-59 years with acute or convalescent COVID-19.

The V and J genes are TRBV3-1 (or the pseudogene TRBV3-2) and TRBJ2-3; TRBD1 aligns across 9 bases. Germline CDR1 and CDR2: LGHDT and YNNKEL (reference sequence). The CDR3 spans 20 residues. The junction had 15 bases not matched to a gene; V was cut back by 1 base and J by 1 base. The CDR3: CASSQVAIVGTGYGTDTQYF. In DNA form, the CDR3 reads TGTGCCAGCAGCCAAGTAGCCATTGTGGGGACAGGGTACGGCACAGATACGCAGTATTTT.

The chain uses TRBV28 and TRBJ2-3; 10 bases align to TRBD1. In germline, CDR1 is MDHEN, CDR2 SYDVKM. The CDR3 sequence is 14 residues long. After removal of 8 bases from V and 11 bases from J, the junction contained 13 bases not matched to a gene. The CDR3 DNA follows: TGTGCCAGCCAAGGACAGGGGGTTCACTTGGGGCAGTATTTT. It codes for CASQGQGVHLGQYF.

V usage is TRBV16 and J usage is TRBJ1-5; D unresolved. CDR1 KGHSY and CDR2 FQNENV come from the germline V gene. This CDR3 is built from 13 residues. Trimming pared 0 bases from V and 5 bases from J, leaving 5 bases between. Written as DNA, the CDR3 is TGTGCCAGCAGCCAATCGCCGGATCAGCCCCAGCATTTT. This sequence encodes CASSQSPDQPQHF.

The chain has TRBV6-5 and TRBJ1-3; perhaps TRBD1 as D (5 bases). Per the germline V gene, CDR1 is MNHEY and CDR2 is SVGAGI. This CDR3 spans 16 amino acids. V was shortened by 4 bases and J by 0 bases, with 13 bases between the two germline ends. The CDR3 sequence: CASSLLTGSSGNTIYF. CDR3 in DNA: TGTGCCAGCAGTTTGTTAACAGGAAGCTCTGGAAACACCATATATTTT.

This clone was seen a few times. The chain couples TRBV6-2 or TRBV6-3 to TRBJ2-1; tentative D call: TRBD2 (5 bases). The CDR3 spans 12 residues. V was shortened by 5 bases and J by 9 bases, with 11 bases between the two germline ends. Looked up from germline, CDR1 is MNHEY and CDR2 is SVGEGT. Written as DNA, the CDR3 is TGTGCCAGCAGTCGCCCCGGGGTTGAGCAGTTCTTC. This encodes CASSRPGVEQFF.

The gene calls are TRBV12-3 or TRBV12-4 and TRBJ2-5, with 8 bases identical to TRBD1. The length of the CDR3 is 13 residues. V trimming: 7 bases; J trimming: 7 bases; junction bases outside the gene matches: 8. The CDR3 reads CASKQGEVRTQYF. CDR3 nucleotide sequence: TGTGCCAGCAAACAGGGGGAAGTACGGACCCAGTACTTC.

The chain employs TRBV19 and TRBJ1-6; D not certain. Germline CDR1 reads LNHDA; CDR2 reads SQIVND (reference sequence). This CDR3 is 17 amino acids long. Trimming shortened V by 0 bases and J by 7 bases, and 16 bases separated the two germline ends. CDR3 in DNA: TGTGCCAGTAGTATAGATCGGCCGGGAAGATCGAATTCACCCCTCCACTTT. It specifies CASSIDRPGRSNSPLHF.

CDR3 residues: CASTYANNQPQHF. CDR3 nucleotides: TGTGCCAGCACCTATGCGAACAATCAGCCCCAGCATTTT. This chain connects TRBV6-5 to TRBJ1-5; no reliable D call. The germline V and J ends were trimmed by 7 bases and 3 bases, with 10 bases remaining between them. The length of the CDR3 is 13 residues. The V gene's germline CDR1 is MNHEY and CDR2 SVGAGI.

This chain links TRBV28 with TRBJ1-1; TRBD1 agrees at 7 bases. V was clipped by 2 bases and J by 10 bases; unmatched bases: 1. The CDR3 consists of 11 residues. In germline, CDR1 is MDHEN, CDR2 SYDVKM. The CDR3 here is CASSLPGGAFF. The CDR3, as DNA: TGTGCCAGCAGTTTACCAGGGGGAGCTTTCTTT.

J is TRBJ2-1 and V is TRBV18; 11 bases are shared with TRBD1. Germline lookup yields CDR1 KGHSH and CDR2 LQKENI. This CDR3 is built from 15 residues. The J segment lost 10 bases and the V segment lost 2 bases, leaving 7 bases of the junction unmatched. The DNA for the CDR3 is TGTGCCAGCTCACCAAGGACAGGGGGCTCTAACGAGCAGTTCTTC. Translated: CASSPRTGGSNEQFF. Using reference TRBV18 and TRBJ2-1 for the parts outside the CDR3, the full variable domain is NAGVMQNPRHLVRRRGQEARLRCSPMKGHSHVYWYRQLPEEGLKFMVYLQKENIIDESGMPKERFSAEFPKEGPSILRIQQVVRGDSAAYFCASSPRTGGSNEQFFGPGTRLTVL.

The rearrangement links TRBV5-1 to TRBJ2-5; weak D call: TRBD2 (5 bases). Trimming removed 2 bases from V and 5 bases from J, with 16 bases in between. This CDR3 is 15 amino acids long. Germline lookup yields CDR1 SGHRS and CDR2 YFSETQ. This chain's CDR3 is CASSLWKGAEETQYF. As DNA, the CDR3 is TGCGCCAGCAGCTTATGGAAGGGAGCTGAGGAGACCCAGTACTTC.

The genes are TRBV4-1 and TRBJ1-2, with 8 nucleotides matching TRBD1. Germline V lookup: CDR1 MGHRA, CDR2 YSYEKL. V was clipped by 4 bases and J by 1 base; unmatched bases: 8. The CDR3 loop spans 16 amino acids. In DNA, the CDR3 is TGCGCCAGCAGCCCGCGGACAGGGAAACTTAACTATGGCTACACCTTC. Its protein product is CASSPRTGKLNYGYTF.

The chain links TRBV7-9 to TRBJ1-2; no clear D gene. V was clipped by 3 bases and J by 2 bases, with 16 bases between them. The germline V gene encodes CDR1 SEHNR and CDR2 FQNEAQ (reference sequence). CDR3 size: 16 residues. The CDR3 region is CASSLFEGQRNYGYTF. The DNA for the CDR3 is TGTGCCAGCAGCTTGTTCGAGGGCCAGCGAAACTATGGCTACACCTTC.

The V and J genes are TRBV6-1 and TRBJ2-4; maybe TRBD2 (5 bases). Trimming removed 2 bases from V and 0 bases from J, with 14 bases in between. CDR1 and CDR2 (germline): MNHNS, SASEGT. The CDR3 covers 17 residues. CDR3 protein: CASSELGGEIAKNIQYF. DNA for the CDR3: TGTGCCAGCAGTGAATTAGGTGGGGAGATAGCCAAAAACATTCAGTACTTC.

The rearrangement joins TRBV18 to TRBJ2-1, with 8 bases that match TRBD1. CDR1 is KGHSH, CDR2 LQKENI, per germline. J lost 9 bases, V lost 2 bases, and 9 bases had no gene match. The CDR3 spans 15 residues. The CDR3 here is CASSPSGGLYAEQFF. DNA for the CDR3: TGTGCCAGCTCACCATCAGGGGGCTTATACGCTGAGCAGTTCTTC.

V gene TRBV3-1 (or the pseudogene TRBV3-2) combines with J gene TRBJ1-3, with D perhaps TRBD1 (5 bases). Germline V gene data show CDR1 as LGHDT and CDR2 as YNNKEL (reference sequence). The V and J ends lost 7 bases and 3 bases respectively, with 10 bases between them. The CDR3 is made up of 13 amino acids. The CDR3 DNA reads TGTGCCAGCACCGACGGGGGTGGAAACACCATATATTTT. It specifies CASTDGGGNTIYF.

The genes are TRBV19 and TRBJ2-2, with D possibly TRBD2 on 6 matching bases. CDR1 LNHDA and CDR2 SQIVND come from the germline V gene (reference sequence). Trimming took off 2 bases at V and 0 bases at J, with 10 bases between the two ends. The CDR3 sequence is 16 residues long. CDR3 residues: CASSIFGGPNTGELFF. CDR3 coding DNA: TGTGCCAGTAGTATATTCGGGGGTCCGAACACCGGGGAGCTGTTTTTT.

V and J are TRBV18 and TRBJ2-1, with a possible D match to TRBD2 (5 bases). V shed 1 base and J shed 8 bases, with 15 bases lying between them. From germline, CDR1 is KGHSH and CDR2 LQKENI. CDR3 size: 15 residues. This chain's CDR3 is CASSPLGPGVYEQFF. The DNA of the CDR3 is TGTGCCAGCTCACCACTTGGGCCCGGGGTCTATGAGCAGTTCTTC.

The rearrangement uses TRBV7-3 and TRBJ2-1; maybe TRBD2 (5 bases). Trimming removed 1 base at V and 10 bases at J, with 14 bases between. CDR1 is SGHTA and CDR2 is FQGTGA in the germline V gene. The CDR3 sequence is 14 residues long. The CDR3 DNA sequence: TGTGCCAGCAGCTTAAACTCCCTGGGCGGGGAGCAGTTCTTC. Its protein product is CASSLNSLGGEQFF.

This chain connects TRBV27 to TRBJ1-2, with TRBD1 identical over 9 bases. Germline V lookup: CDR1 MNHEY, CDR2 SMNVEV (reference sequence). V shed 9 bases, J shed 6 bases, and the junction held 8 bases outside the gene matches. This CDR3 has 13 amino acids. The chain's CDR3 is CASWGQGRNGYTF. In DNA, the CDR3 is TGTGCCAGTTGGGGACAGGGTAGGAATGGCTACACCTTC.

This chain links TRBV28 with TRBJ1-6, with 11 bases identical to TRBD1. This CDR3 comprises 15 residues. J was trimmed by 3 bases and V by 8 bases; bases with no gene match: 3. Looked up from germline, CDR1 is MDHEN and CDR2 is SYDVKM. CDR3 amino acids: CASGTGGIYNSPLHF. Written as DNA, the CDR3 is TGTGCCAGCGGGACAGGGGGAATCTATAATTCACCCCTCCACTTT.

The DNA for the CDR3 is TGTGCCAGCACAGGGGTAACTGAAAAACTGTTTTTT. Amino acid sequence: CASTGVTEKLFF. This chain links TRBV12-3 or TRBV12-4 with TRBJ1-4; TRBD1 is a possible D gene (6 bases). This CDR3 comprises 12 residues. V was shortened by 7 bases and J by 7 bases, with 10 bases between the two germline ends.

The chain links TRBV12-3 or TRBV12-4 to TRBJ1-6; possibly TRBD1 for D (5 bases). The CDR3 is 13 residues long. The V gene lost 6 bases and the J gene lost 14 bases, with 17 bases spanning the gap. CDR3 protein: CASRGDSAASLHF. The CDR3, as DNA: TGTGCCAGCAGGGGGGACTCGGCTGCATCCCTCCACTTT.

The chain links TRBV19 to TRBJ2-3; TRBD2 matches at 7 bases. J was trimmed by 5 bases and V by 8 bases; bases with no gene match: 7. This CDR3 has 13 amino acids. CDR1 and CDR2 from the germline V gene are LNHDA and SQIVND (reference sequence). CDR3 loop: CASGGRGVDTQYF. CDR3 nucleotide sequence: TGTGCCAGTGGCGGGAGAGGGGTAGATACGCAGTATTTT.